What follows is one TCR beta chain and its context. Antigen specificity is unknown. TCRdb keeps only in-frame clones here, not all; method: immunoSEQ multiplex PCR. The profile covers 57,000 or so clones, with more than 90% appearing a single time and 0.6% to 0.8% taken by the ten largest. The CDR3 sequence is 13 residues long. V was trimmed by 9 bases and J by 1 base, leaving 9 bases between them. CDR1 is MNHNY, CDR2 SVGAGI, per germline (reference sequence). This sample is part of a study of OX40 agonist ivuxolimab in advanced cancers. About the study: Ivuxolimab, an agonistic anti-OX40 (CD134) antibody, was given to patients. Study-level results: Expanded peripheral T cells had an undetermined antigen specificity. At 0.1 to 3.0 mg/kg, clonal expansion of CD4+ and CD8+ blood T cells had occurred by week 6.

The specimen comprised CD4+ or CD8+ T cells sorted from blood, sampled in a trial of the OX40 agonist ivuxolimab. The clonotype was recovered from an adult with an advanced solid tumor such as melanoma, head and neck, liver or kidney cancer. V gene TRBV6-6 combines with J gene TRBJ2-2; D might be TRBD2 (5 bases). In DNA form, the CDR3 reads TGTGCCAGTGGAGGCATGAACACCGGGGAGCTGTTTTTT. Translated: CASGGMNTGELFF.